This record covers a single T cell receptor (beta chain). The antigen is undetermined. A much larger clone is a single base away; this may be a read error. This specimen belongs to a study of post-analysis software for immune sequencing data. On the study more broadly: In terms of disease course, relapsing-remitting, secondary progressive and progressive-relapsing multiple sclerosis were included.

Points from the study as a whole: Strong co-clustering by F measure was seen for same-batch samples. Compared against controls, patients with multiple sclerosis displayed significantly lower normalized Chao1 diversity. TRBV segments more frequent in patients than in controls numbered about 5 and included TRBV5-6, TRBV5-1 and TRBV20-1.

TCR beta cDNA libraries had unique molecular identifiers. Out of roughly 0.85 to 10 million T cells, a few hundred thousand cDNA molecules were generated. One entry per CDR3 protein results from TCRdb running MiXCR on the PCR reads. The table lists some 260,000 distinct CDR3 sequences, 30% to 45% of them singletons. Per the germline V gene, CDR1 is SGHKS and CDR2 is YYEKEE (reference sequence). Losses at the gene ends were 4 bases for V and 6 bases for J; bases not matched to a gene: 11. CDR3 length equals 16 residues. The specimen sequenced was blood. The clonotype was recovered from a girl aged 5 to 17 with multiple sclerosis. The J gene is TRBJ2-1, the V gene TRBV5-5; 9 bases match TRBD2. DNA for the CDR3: TGTGCCAGCAGCAATGGGAGCGGGGGGCCTCTCAATGAGCAGTTCTTC. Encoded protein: CASSNGSGGPLNEQFF.